This record covers a single TCR beta chain. The antigen it binds to is not known. No much larger clonotype is one base removed from it; base qualities were not supplied. The entry originates in a study of blood T cell repertoires in COVID-19 (dated by TCRdb to the early 2020s). Describing the broader study: Samples from collaborators originated in the United States, Italy and Spain and spanned both the acute and convalescent phases of COVID-19. Deeply sampled blood TCRbeta repertoires from subjects exposed to, actively infected with, or recovered from COVID-19 were included in the dataset. The samples were drawn from the first 160 participants of the ongoing ImmuneRACE study and from some 1,300 subjects provided by 6 global collaborators. The material from the prospective study consisted of cDNA or gDNA derived from T cells, B-cell-depleted T cells, or PBMCs. The repertoires were released in a freely available public database meant as a resource for research on the immune response to SARS-CoV-2. Where available, HLA class I and class II types were obtained from metadata supplied by the sample provider rather than from assay-based typing. Nearly every sample came with metadata listing a de-identified subject ID, COVID-19 status, age in years and sex. What the work shows at the level of the full study, not this receptor alone: How much clinical and demographic metadata was included differed by source and by participant, and the metadata was provided uncurated.

Each collaborating institution followed its own protocols to collect whole blood in K2EDTA tubes. For TCRbeta analysis, collaborators shipped samples in one of three forms: frozen whole blood, isolated PBMCs, or DNA extracted from either of those sample types. TCRbeta CDR3 regions were amplified from genomic DNA using the immunoSEQ Assay, a bias-controlled multiplex PCR. In the source study's methods: The number of nucleated cells in each sample was estimated from the amplification of reference gene primers within the assay. To quantify the absolute abundance of each unique TCRbeta CDR3 rearrangement, sequence reads were collapsed and filtered. For each sample, productive Simpson clonality was calculated by taking the square root of Simpson's diversity index across productive rearrangements. TCRdb took over this immuneACCESS table, retaining in-frame rearrangements with V and J assigned. Such tables are incomplete; in checked studies, under half of the missing clones stem from an unresolved V gene, and the remainder is unexplained. That table gives V, J and clone size, and the DNA gave D and trimming. In this sample the table shows about 200,000 clones, under 90% of which occur a single time. The ten largest make up around 6.9% of the sample.

The TCR originated in a man between 60 and 75 years old with acute or convalescent COVID-19. The specimen was peripheral blood.

The CDR3 in this case is CASSYYRTDTQYF. The nucleotide sequence reads as follows: TGTGCCAGCAGTTACTACCGGACAGATACGCAGTATTTT. The chain was built from TRBV6-2 or TRBV6-3 and TRBJ2-3; the D gene identity is not certain. V and J lose 1 base and 3 bases, and a span of 5 bases separates them. Looking up the germline V gene yields CDR1 MNHEY and CDR2 SVGEGT. The CDR3 runs 13 amino acids, cysteine and phenylalanine included. This entry keeps only the CDR3 DNA: 39 bases, framed from base 1.